This T cell receptor beta chain originates from a study of blood T cells in healthy people across ages. The second PCR ran about 7 to 12 cycles with a sample-barcoded 5' primer and J-beta primers. A 12-random-nucleotide template-switch adaptor tagged each cDNA molecule. MiXCR, applied by TCRdb to the 5' RACE reads, yields one record per CDR3 protein. There are around 400,000 distinct CDR3 sequences in the sample; about half occur only once, and around 49% lies in the top ten. The V and J ends lost 7 bases and 0 bases respectively, with 11 bases between them. CDR3 length: 14 residues. Germline V lookup: CDR1 MNHEY, CDR2 SVGAGI. Donation came from healthy Caucasian individuals in Russia who were aged roughly 6 to 95. Extraction of total RNA produced a minimum of 5.5 micrograms from each sample.

The rearrangement links TRBV6-5 to TRBJ2-3; D remains ambiguous. The sequencing input was blood. This clonotype originated in a man aged 55 to 70 in good health. This CDR3 reads CASKRTGSTDTQYF. The CDR3 nucleotides read TGTGCCAGCAAGAGGACCGGAAGCACAGATACGCAGTATTTT.